A selection of T cell receptor beta chains follows, all from one sample in a study of T-cell memory formation after mild COVID-19. TCRdb reprocessed the 5' RACE reads via MiXCR and lists one record per CDR3 protein. This repertoire shows a few hundred thousand distinct CDR3 sequences, about 16% found once; its top ten account for roughly 24%. The material sequenced was PBMCs or a T cell subset sorted from them (not recorded which). The receptors here all came from a man younger than 35 who had mild COVID-19 (a few samples of this study predate the infection). Cell type and time point are not known. Each CDR3 is given with its conserved first and last residue. A D gene is named only where the DNA matches it firmly. The size entry is marked missing in some rows and otherwise reads once, few, many or a size class.

CDR3 DNA	CDR3 protein	V gene	J gene	D gene	clone size
TGTGCCAGCTCACGGGGATCGGGGGGAGCGTACAATGAGCAGTTCTTC	CASSRGSGGAYNEQFF	TRBV18	TRBJ2-1	TRBD2	few
TGTGCCACCAGCCGACCGCCGCCGGGGAAAGAGACCCAGTACTTC	CATSRPPPGKETQYF	TRBV15	TRBJ2-5	NA	few
TGTGCCAGCAGCTTAGTTGAGGGTTCTATCACAGATACGCAGTATTTT	CASSLVEGSITDTQYF	TRBV11-2	TRBJ2-3	NA	NA
TGTGCCAGCAGCTTAGAGGGTGTGGGAAACACCATATATTTT	CASSLEGVGNTIYF	TRBV7-8	TRBJ1-3	NA	few
TGTGCCAGCAGCACCCTCAGGGGGGCGGGCTATGGCTACACCTTC	CASSTLRGAGYGYTF	TRBV6-5	TRBJ1-2	TRBD1	many
TGTGCCAGCAGTGAACAGGACAGGGGAAAACTGTTTTTT	CASSEQDRGKLFF	TRBV25-1	TRBJ1-4	TRBD1	NA
TGTGCCAGCAGTTTATCCCGACCGATACAGGGCTACACCTTC	CASSLSRPIQGYTF	TRBV28	TRBJ1-2	NA	many
TGTGCAAGTCGCCCCATAACCCGGGCCCCCCTTAATTCACCCCTCCACTTT	CASRPITRAPLNSPLHF	TRBV12-2	TRBJ1-6	NA	NA
TGTGCCAGCAGTTTTAAGAGGGCCCAGGACACTGAAGCTTTCTTT	CASSFKRAQDTEAFF	TRBV12-3/TRBV12-4	TRBJ1-1	NA	NA
TGTGCCATCGCGTCTGGACTAGCGGCGGTATGGGCCCAGTACTTC	CAIASGLAAVWAQYF	TRBV10-3	TRBJ2-5	TRBD2	NA
TGCGCCAGCAGCTCGGACACCCGTGGCAGGCAGTACTTC	CASSSDTRGRQYF	TRBV5-1	TRBJ2-7	NA	few
TGTGCCAGCAGTAACGGACTAGCGGGCCTCACCGGGGAGCTGTTTTTT	CASSNGLAGLTGELFF	TRBV6-2/TRBV6-3	TRBJ2-2	TRBD2	NA
TGCGCCAGCAGCCAAGGCCGCGTTACTCCGGGACTAGCGGGGCGCACAGATACGCAGTATTTT	CASSQGRVTPGLAGRTDTQYF	TRBV4-3	TRBJ2-3	TRBD2	few
TGTGCCAGCAGCCCCGACAGGTCACAAGAGAACCAGTACTTC	CASSPDRSQENQYF	TRBV7-2	TRBJ2-5	NA	once
TGTGCCACCAGCAGAGGAGGCAGGGGGGACGAGACCCAGTACTTC	CATSRGGRGDETQYF	TRBV15	TRBJ2-5	NA	NA
TGTGCCAGCAGCTGGTCCGGACAGATGAACACTGAAGCTTTCTTT	CASSWSGQMNTEAFF	TRBV7-8	TRBJ1-1	NA	NA
TGTGCCAGCAGCTCTCGACAGGCCTATGGCTACACCTTC	CASSSRQAYGYTF	TRBV7-9	TRBJ1-2	NA	NA
TGTGCCAGCAGTCCAGAACAGGACTGGGGCACTGAAGCTTTCTTT	CASSPEQDWGTEAFF	TRBV2	TRBJ1-1	NA	few
TGTGCCACCAGCAGAGACCGGGACGATGAGACCCAGTACTTC	CATSRDRDDETQYF	TRBV15	TRBJ2-5	NA	NA
TGCAGCGGAGGGGGGAGCTCCTACAATGAGCAGTTCTTC	CSGGGSSYNEQFF	TRBV29-1	TRBJ2-1	NA	NA
TGCGCCAGCAGCTTAGAACCGTCAGGGGGCCCTGTGGAGACCCAGTACTTC	CASSLEPSGGPVETQYF	TRBV5-1	TRBJ2-5	TRBD1	NA
TGTGCCAGCAGTTACAGGCAGGGGGTAGATCAGCCCCAGCATTTT	CASSYRQGVDQPQHF	TRBV6-5	TRBJ1-5	TRBD1	NA
TGTGCCAGCAGTTTAAGGTTTGGGTATGAGCAGTTCTTC	CASSLRFGYEQFF	TRBV12-3/TRBV12-4	TRBJ2-1	NA	NA
TGCGCCAGCAGACCCGCCTCGAGCTCCTACAATGAGCAGTTCTTC	CASRPASSSYNEQFF	TRBV5-1	TRBJ2-1	NA	many
TGTGCCAGCGTCGAGGGAGGGCGGCAGCCCCAGCATTTT	CASVEGGRQPQHF	TRBV2	TRBJ1-5	NA	few
TGTGCCAGCAGCTTGCGGCATGGGGGGGCCTATGGCTACACCTTC	CASSLRHGGAYGYTF	TRBV5-6	TRBJ1-2	NA	NA
TGCAGTGCAAGGACAGGGGGCAACAATGAGCAGTTCTTC	CSARTGGNNEQFF	TRBV29-1	TRBJ2-1	TRBD1	NA
TGCAGTGCTGATGGACTCGACAATGAGCAGTTCTTC	CSADGLDNEQFF	TRBV20-1	TRBJ2-1	NA	many
TGTGCCACCAGCAGAAGGACAGGAGAAAACATTCAGTACTTC	CATSRRTGENIQYF	TRBV15	TRBJ2-4	TRBD1	few
TGTGCCAGCAGTTCAAACCAAGAGACCCAGTACTTC	CASSSNQETQYF	TRBV6-6	TRBJ2-5	NA	NA
TGTGCCAGCAGACCGACGAGACAGGGTTTGCTCCAGCCCCAGCATTTT	CASRPTRQGLLQPQHF	TRBV6-2/TRBV6-3	TRBJ1-5	TRBD1	few
TGTGCCAGCAGCTACATGGGGAGGAGCGACGAGCAGTACTTC	CASSYMGRSDEQYF	TRBV7-6	TRBJ2-7	NA	many
TGCGCCAGCAGCGTGGGACAGGCCTTTGAAGCTTTCTTT	CASSVGQAFEAFF	TRBV5-1	TRBJ1-1	TRBD1	few
TGTGCCAGCAGTGGGTTGGGGGTTCAGGCTTTCTTT	CASSGLGVQAFF	TRBV2	TRBJ1-1	NA	few
TGCAGTGCCAGAGGGGTCGGCGGGGATTCACCCCTCCACTTT	CSARGVGGDSPLHF	TRBV20-1	TRBJ1-6	NA	NA
TGTGCCAGCTCACCCAGGGAGAATTCACCCCTCCACTTT	CASSPRENSPLHF	TRBV18	TRBJ1-6	NA	NA
TGTGCCAGCAGCTTAGGTAGCTGGGCGGAGACCCAGTACTTC	CASSLGSWAETQYF	TRBV7-6	TRBJ2-5	NA	few
TGTGCCAGCAGCCAAGATCTGTTGAACACTGAAGCTTTCTTT	CASSQDLLNTEAFF	TRBV4-2	TRBJ1-1	NA	NA
TGTGCCAGCAGCTTCACAGGGCTTGCGTCACCCCTCCACTTT	CASSFTGLASPLHF	TRBV7-9	TRBJ1-6	NA	few
TGTGCCAGCAGCCTCGACGGGACAGATGCCTACAATGAGCAGTTCTTC	CASSLDGTDAYNEQFF	TRBV6-5	TRBJ2-1	TRBD1	many
TGTGCCAGCAGAACCACTTTAGGACAGGGAAGGCATGAGCAGTTCTTC	CASRTTLGQGRHEQFF	TRBV7-9	TRBJ2-1	TRBD1	few
TGCAGTGCTAGTTGGGTGAACTATGGCTACACCTTC	CSASWVNYGYTF	TRBV20-1	TRBJ1-2	NA	NA
TGCGCCAGCAGCCAGGAGATCGTGGGAGGAGGGTGGTACGAGCAGTACTTC	CASSQEIVGGGWYEQYF	TRBV4-1	TRBJ2-7	NA	NA
TGTGCCAGCAGGTGGACGGATAATCAGCCCCAGCATTTT	CASRWTDNQPQHF	TRBV6-2/TRBV6-3	TRBJ1-5	NA	few
TGTGCCAGCAGCCAAACTACTCGGGGGGGAGTCGGGGAGCTGTTTTTT	CASSQTTRGGVGELFF	TRBV4-2	TRBJ2-2	TRBD2	few
TGTGCCAGCAGCTTAGGGAATTGGGGGGCCTACTATGGCTACACCTTC	CASSLGNWGAYYGYTF	TRBV11-2	TRBJ1-2	NA	few
TGCGCCAGCAGCCAAGATGGGGGGGGGAACACTGAAGCTTTCTTT	CASSQDGGGNTEAFF	TRBV4-3	TRBJ1-1	NA	NA
TGTGCCAGCTCACCAAATCCCGGGACGGAGACCCAGTACTTC	CASSPNPGTETQYF	TRBV18	TRBJ2-5	NA	few
TGTGCCACCAGCAGAAAAGCCGGGACGCATTACAATGAGCAGTTCTTC	CATSRKAGTHYNEQFF	TRBV15	TRBJ2-1	NA	NA
TGTGCCAGCAGACGACCAGGCGGTGAGCAGTTCTTC	CASRRPGGEQFF	TRBV12-3/TRBV12-4	TRBJ2-1	NA	many
TGTGCCAGCAGCCCTACCCCGGAGGAAGAGACCCAGTACTTC	CASSPTPEEETQYF	TRBV7-9	TRBJ2-5	NA	few
TGTGCCAGCAGACTCGACAGGGTCGGCACAGATACGCAGTATTTT	CASRLDRVGTDTQYF	TRBV7-2	TRBJ2-3	TRBD1	few
TGTGCCAGCGGGGACAGCGGAGGAAATGAGCAGTTCTTC	CASGDSGGNEQFF	TRBV12-3/TRBV12-4	TRBJ2-1	TRBD1	few
TGCGCCAGCAGTCTTCCGGGACAGCATAATCAGCCCCAGCATTTT	CASSLPGQHNQPQHF	TRBV4-1	TRBJ1-5	TRBD1	NA
TGCGCCAGCAGCCAAGATAAAAATCAGCCCCAGCATTTT	CASSQDKNQPQHF	TRBV4-1	TRBJ1-5	NA	NA
TGTGCCAGCACCGAACGGGACTCTACGACCCAGTACTTC	CASTERDSTTQYF	TRBV6-2/TRBV6-3	TRBJ2-5	NA	few
TGCGCCAGCAGCTTCGGACAGGCTAACACTGAAGCTTTCTTT	CASSFGQANTEAFF	TRBV5-1	TRBJ1-1	TRBD1	NA
TGTGCCAGCAGTTACGGCTTTGGCATCTTGGGGACTGAAGCTTTCTTT	CASSYGFGILGTEAFF	TRBV6-5	TRBJ1-1	NA	NA